This paragraph covers one TCR beta chain sequence. The CDR3 loop spans 14 amino acids. V was clipped by 7 bases and J by 4 bases; unmatched bases: 5. From germline, CDR1 is MGHDK and CDR2 SYGVNS. This sample is part of a study of blood T cell repertoires in COVID-19. Study summary: Collection of acute and convalescent COVID-19 samples took place in the United States, Italy and Spain. PBMCs, B-cell-depleted T cells, or T cells provided the cDNA or gDNA that made up the material.

As processed by the authors: Reference gene primer amplification gave estimated nucleated cell counts. Clones were sequenced by immunoSEQ multiplex PCR, and TCRdb holds only the in-frame ones, with some missing. Clone size and the V and J calls come from that table; the DNA yielded D and trimming. The sample has 200,000 to 250,000 clones, about 85% seen once; the top ten hold around 1%. This clonotype was sampled from a man aged 35 to 55 with acute or convalescent COVID-19. V gene TRBV25-1 combines with J gene TRBJ2-2; TRBD1 agrees at 8 bases. The material sequenced was peripheral blood. In DNA, the CDR3 is TGTGCCAGCATTGGACAGGGAGTCACCGGGGAGCTGTTTTTT. It translates to CASIGQGVTGELFF.